This is a list of T cell receptor beta chains from one sample in a study of blood T cell repertoires in COVID-19. Some clones are missing from TCRdb's copy, which holds only in-frame ones; the method was immunoSEQ multiplex PCR. The table records about 26,000 clones, roughly 89% of them present only once. The material sequenced was peripheral blood. Source of these receptors: a human donor in a cohort sampled during active COVID-19. CDR3s include the opening cysteine and the closing phenylalanine or tryptophan. The order of the fields is V gene, CDR3 protein.

v_gene: TRBV18
CDR3aa: CASSPPQGGYNEQFF

v_gene: TRBV7-9
CDR3aa: CASTFEGENTEAFF

v_gene: TRBV15
CDR3aa: CATSRGTSGSSYEQYF

v_gene: TRBV9
CDR3aa: CASSATGANYGYTF

v_gene: TRBV18
CDR3aa: CASSADRDDTEAFF

v_gene: TRBV5-5
CDR3aa: CASSSPLGTYGYTF

v_gene: TRBV5-1
CDR3aa: CASSLVPNRVQFF

v_gene: TRBV4-2
CDR3aa: CASSLGEEEYF

v_gene: TRBV29-1
CDR3aa: CSVDGQAIGGYTF

v_gene: TRBV6-6
CDR3aa: CASRGFSTGELFF

v_gene: TRBV5-6
CDR3aa: CASSDSGGGQPQHF

v_gene: TRBV24-1
CDR3aa: CATSDLLETQYF

v_gene: TRBV29-1
CDR3aa: CSVAATGTGAYEQYF

v_gene: TRBV6-2/TRBV6-3
CDR3aa: CASSLGDYDGGAVYEQYF

v_gene: TRBV7-6
CDR3aa: CASSLARTGYEKLFF

v_gene: TRBV3-1/TRBV3-2
CDR3aa: CASSQAGGNNQPQHF

v_gene: TRBV3-1/TRBV3-2
CDR3aa: CASSQEASDEKLFF

v_gene: TRBV19
CDR3aa: CASKSRRDNTEAFF

v_gene: TRBV6-5
CDR3aa: CASSKQGDYGYTF

v_gene: TRBV9
CDR3aa: CASSSRDSTDTIYF

v_gene: TRBV5-1
CDR3aa: CASSWTSGGNEQFF

v_gene: TRBV29-1
CDR3aa: CSVGRDSGANVLTF

v_gene: TRBV5-4
CDR3aa: CASSVQGARVTGELFF

v_gene: TRBV7-6
CDR3aa: CASSLGGGAETQYF

v_gene: TRBV5-1
CDR3aa: CASSRELRDTQYF

v_gene: TRBV6-6
CDR3aa: CASSNRGSNYGYTF

v_gene: TRBV6-1
CDR3aa: CASSEGLREKLFF

v_gene: TRBV4-2
CDR3aa: CASSKGLAGVSGELFF

v_gene: TRBV5-6
CDR3aa: CASSPGGFGGGTDTQYF

v_gene: TRBV7-8
CDR3aa: CASSLSGRLAEQYF

v_gene: TRBV5-1
CDR3aa: CASSPEPGQGIGYTF

v_gene: TRBV2
CDR3aa: CASSGGDYSYEQYF

v_gene: TRBV29-1
CDR3aa: CSVAGGYGYTF